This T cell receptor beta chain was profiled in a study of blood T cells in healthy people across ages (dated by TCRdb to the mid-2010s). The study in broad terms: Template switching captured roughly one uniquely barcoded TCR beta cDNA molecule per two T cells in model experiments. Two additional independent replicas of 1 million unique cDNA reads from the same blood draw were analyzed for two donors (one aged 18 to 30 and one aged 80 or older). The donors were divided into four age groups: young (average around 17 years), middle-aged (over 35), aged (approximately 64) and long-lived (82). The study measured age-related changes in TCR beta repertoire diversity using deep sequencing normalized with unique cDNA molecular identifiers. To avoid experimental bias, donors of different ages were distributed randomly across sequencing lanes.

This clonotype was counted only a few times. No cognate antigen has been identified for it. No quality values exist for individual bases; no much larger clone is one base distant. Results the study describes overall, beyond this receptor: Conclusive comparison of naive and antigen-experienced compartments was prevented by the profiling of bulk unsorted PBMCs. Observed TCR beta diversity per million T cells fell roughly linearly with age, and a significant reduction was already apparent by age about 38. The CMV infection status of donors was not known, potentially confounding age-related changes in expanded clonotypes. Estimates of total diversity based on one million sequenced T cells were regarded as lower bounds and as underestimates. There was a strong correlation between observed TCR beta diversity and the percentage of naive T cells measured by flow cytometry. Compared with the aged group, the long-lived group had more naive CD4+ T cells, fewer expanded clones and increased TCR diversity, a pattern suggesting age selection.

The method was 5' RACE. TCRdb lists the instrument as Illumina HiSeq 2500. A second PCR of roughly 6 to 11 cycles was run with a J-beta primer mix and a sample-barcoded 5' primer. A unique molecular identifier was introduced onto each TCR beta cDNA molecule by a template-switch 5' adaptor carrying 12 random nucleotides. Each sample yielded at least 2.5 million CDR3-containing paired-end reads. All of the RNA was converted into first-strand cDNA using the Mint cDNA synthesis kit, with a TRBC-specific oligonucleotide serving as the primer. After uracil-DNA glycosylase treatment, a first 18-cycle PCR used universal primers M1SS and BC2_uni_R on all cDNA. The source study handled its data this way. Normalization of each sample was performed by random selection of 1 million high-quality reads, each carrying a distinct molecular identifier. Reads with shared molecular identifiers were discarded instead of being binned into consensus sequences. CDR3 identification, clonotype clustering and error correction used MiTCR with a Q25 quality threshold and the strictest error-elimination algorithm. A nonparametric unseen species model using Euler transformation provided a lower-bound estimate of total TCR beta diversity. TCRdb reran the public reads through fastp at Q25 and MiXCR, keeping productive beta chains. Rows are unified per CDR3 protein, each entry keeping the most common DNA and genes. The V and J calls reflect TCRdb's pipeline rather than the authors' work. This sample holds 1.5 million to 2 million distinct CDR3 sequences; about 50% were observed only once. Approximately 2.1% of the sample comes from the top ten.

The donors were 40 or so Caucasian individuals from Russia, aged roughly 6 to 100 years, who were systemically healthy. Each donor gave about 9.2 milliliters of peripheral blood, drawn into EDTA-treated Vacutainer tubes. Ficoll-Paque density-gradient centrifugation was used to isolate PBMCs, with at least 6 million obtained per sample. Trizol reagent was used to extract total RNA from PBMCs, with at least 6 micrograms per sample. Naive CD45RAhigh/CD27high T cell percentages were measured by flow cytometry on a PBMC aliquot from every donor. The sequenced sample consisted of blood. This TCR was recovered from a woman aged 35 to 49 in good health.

The CDR3 has the sequence CASTSGGAGTDTQYF. DNA sequence: TGTGCCAGCACCTCGGGGGGCGCGGGCACAGATACGCAGTATTTT. The chain was built from TRBV12-3 or TRBV12-4 and TRBJ2-3; TRBD2 is perhaps the D gene, given 7 matching bases. A distance of 15 bases separates the germline ends of V and J, which lose 7 bases and 1 base respectively. The CDR3 runs 15 residues from the cysteine to the phenylalanine. Just the 45-base CDR3 DNA is kept, in frame starting at base 1.